The 20 T cell receptor beta chains presented below share a single source sample, sequenced in a study of blood T cell repertoires in COVID-19. Clones were read by immunoSEQ multiplex PCR, and TCRdb kept only the in-frame ones, dropping some. The repertoire consists of tens of thousands of clones, with 88% occurring once and the leading ten covering more than 1.5%. The source material was peripheral blood. These receptors all come from a woman older than 75 with active or convalescent COVID-19.

J is TRBJ1-2 and V is TRBV5-1; no reliable D call. V lost 4 bases and J lost 8, with 15 bases in between. CDR3 size: 13 residues. From germline, CDR1 is SGHRS and CDR2 YFSETQ. CDR3 amino acids: CASSPSPGRGYTF. Here the CDR3 DNA reads TGCGCCAGCAGCCCTTCACCGGGGAGGGGCTACACCTTC.

The J gene is TRBJ2-1, the V gene TRBV6-2 or TRBV6-3; 15 bases match TRBD2. J gave up 8 bases and V 5 bases, and 10 bases lay outside the gene matches. The CDR3 runs to 17 residues. Per germline, CDR1 MNHEY and CDR2 SVGEGT. CDR3 protein: CASSTRTSGRAGDEQFF. The CDR3 region has the DNA TGTGCCAGCAGTACCCGGACTAGCGGGAGGGCCGGCGATGAGCAGTTCTTC.

This clone has only one observation. The CDR3 loop is CAGEGTGNSPLHF. The CDR3 coding sequence is TGTGCCGGGGAGGGGACTGGGAATTCACCCCTCCACTTT. The chain links TRBV2 to TRBJ1-6, with a possible D match to TRBD1 (5 bases). V lost 11 bases to trimming and J lost 7 bases, with 15 bases between them. This CDR3 region has 13 residues. Germline loops: CDR1 SNHLY, CDR2 FYNNEI.

The V gene is TRBV5-4, the J gene TRBJ1-4, with 7 bases matching TRBD1. CDR3 length equals 15 residues. Germline CDR1 is SGHNT and CDR2 is YYREEE (reference sequence). Trimming at V came to 3 bases and at J to 2 bases, leaving 4 bases not matched to a gene. This CDR3 reads CASSSPGQTNEKLFF. CDR3 nucleotide sequence: TGTGCCAGCAGCTCACCGGGACAGACTAATGAAAAACTGTTTTTT. Filled out from reference TRBV5-4 and TRBJ1-4, the complete variable domain reads ETGVTQSPTHLIKTRGQQVTLRCSSQSGHNTVSWYQQALGQGPQFIFQYYREEENGRGNFPPRFSGLQFPNYSSELNVNALELDDSALYLCASSSPGQTNEKLFFGSGTQLSVL.

The chain carries TRBV7-2 and TRBJ2-1; weak D call: TRBD1 (5 bases). V dropped 5 bases and J dropped 8 bases, with 10 bases sitting between them. The V gene's germline CDR1 is SGHTA and CDR2 FQGNSA. The CDR3 is made up of 12 amino acids. The CDR3 sequence is CASSPSTDEQFF. Written as DNA, the CDR3 is TGTGCCAGCAGCCCCTCGACAGATGAGCAGTTCTTC.

This clone was detected only a few times. The rearrangement uses TRBV2 and TRBJ2-5; TRBD2 agrees at 10 bases. The junction had 7 bases not matched to a gene; V was cut back by 4 bases and J by 8 bases. Germline-derived CDR1 and CDR2 are SNHLY and FYNNEI. The CDR3 is 14 amino acids. CDR3 sequence (DNA): TGTGCCAGCAGTGGCGGACTAGCGGTTGAAACCCAGTACTTC. Amino acid sequence: CASSGGLAVETQYF.

The CDR3 protein is CASSTPSRNSEQFF. The DNA of the CDR3 is TGTGCCAGCAGCACCCCGAGTAGAAACAGTGAGCAGTTCTTC. V is TRBV7-2 and J is TRBJ2-1; no clear D gene. The CDR3 consists of 14 residues. Germline V lookup: CDR1 SGHTA, CDR2 FQGNSA. V lost 5 bases, J lost 9 bases, and 17 bases lay in between.

This clone was counted a single time. The gene calls are TRBV5-3 and TRBJ1-1; 12 bases are shared with TRBD1. TRBV5-3 is recorded as an ORF, its role being uncertain. V gave up 6 bases and J gave up 4 bases; unmatched junction bases: 10. The CDR3 runs 16 residues. The CDR3 protein is CARTDAGTGGVTEAFF. DNA for the CDR3: TGTGCCAGAACCGATGCCGGGACAGGGGGCGTCACTGAAGCTTTCTTT.

V and J are TRBV2 and TRBJ1-6; the match to TRBD1 covers 7 bases. The germline CDR1 and CDR2 sequences are SNHLY and FYNNEI. The CDR3 is made up of 14 amino acids. The junction had 9 bases not matched to a gene; V was cut back by 6 bases and J by 10 bases. The CDR3 sequence is CASRGSRGYSPLHF. The DNA for the CDR3 is TGTGCCAGCAGGGGTAGCAGGGGGTACTCACCCCTCCACTTT.

The chain employs TRBV19 and TRBJ1-5, with TRBD1 matching 10 bases. This CDR3 spans 18 amino acids. The trim removed 3 bases at V and 0 bases at J, leaving 8 bases unmatched. The germline V gene encodes CDR1 LNHDA and CDR2 SQIVND (reference sequence). CDR3 sequence (DNA): TGTGCCAGTAGTATTACCGGGACAGGGGCTCTTAGCAATCAGCCCCAGCATTTT. Translated: CASSITGTGALSNQPQHF.

V is TRBV6-5 and J is TRBJ1-4; 8 positions agree with TRBD1. The trim removed 6 bases at V and 6 bases at J, leaving 9 bases unmatched. Germline V gene lookup returns CDR1 MNHEY and CDR2 SVGAGI. This CDR3 has 15 amino acids. CDR3 DNA sequence: TGTGCCAGCAGACCCCAGGGGGCATTATATGAAAAACTGTTTTTT. Its translation: CASRPQGALYEKLFF.

This rearrangement joins TRBV11-2 to TRBJ2-1; 10 bases are shared with TRBD2. Trimming took 5 bases from V and 2 from J; bases not matched to a gene: 6. This CDR3 region has 16 residues. Per germline, CDR1 SGHAT and CDR2 FQNNGV. The CDR3 spells CASSPQGLAAYNEQFF. Written as DNA, the CDR3 is TGTGCCAGCAGCCCACAAGGACTAGCGGCCTACAATGAGCAGTTCTTC.

In its sample, this clone was seen once. This chain uses TRBV7-2 with TRBJ1-4; no reliable D call. CDR3 length: 11 amino acids. The ends were cut back, 4 bases at V and 8 bases at J, with 5 bases in the middle. CDR1 is SGHTA and CDR2 is FQGNSA in the germline V gene. The chain's CDR3 is CASSSQEKLFF. CDR3 coding DNA: TGTGCCAGCAGCTCGCAGGAAAAACTGTTTTTT.

The chain uses TRBV7-6 and TRBJ2-7, with 7 bases aligning to TRBD2. This CDR3 has 15 amino acids. Germline values: CDR1 SGHVS, CDR2 FNYEAQ. The trim removed 2 bases at V and 0 bases at J, leaving 4 bases unmatched. In nucleotides, the CDR3 is TGTGCCAGCAGCTTACAGGCTAGCGGCTCCTACGAGCAGTACTTC. It codes for CASSLQASGSYEQYF.

The chain joins TRBV7-6 to TRBJ1-6, with 10 bases matching TRBD1. The CDR3 has 14 residues. CDR1 and CDR2 from the germline V gene are SGHVS and FNYEAQ. V shed 8 bases and J 10 bases; nucleotides not matched to a gene: 8. The chain's CDR3 is CASAIGTGVSPLHF. CDR3 sequence (DNA): TGTGCCAGCGCAATTGGGACAGGGGTCTCACCCCTCCACTTT. Variable domain in full (rest from reference TRBV7-6 and TRBJ1-6): GAGVSQSPRYKVTKRGQDVALRCDPISGHVSLYWYRQALGQGPEFLTYFNYEAQQDKSGLPNDRFSAERPEGSISTLTIQRTEQRDSAMYRCASAIGTGVSPLHFGNGTRLTVT.

V and J are TRBV11-3 and TRBJ2-1; a possible D gene is TRBD2 (6 bases). This CDR3 comprises 16 residues. Germline V lookup: CDR1 SGHNT, CDR2 YENEEA. Trimming left V 5 bases short and J 3 bases short, with 17 bases between. The CDR3 loop reads CASSRTAGGLYNEQFF. CDR3 nucleotides: TGTGCCAGCAGCCGAACCGCTGGAGGGCTCTACAATGAGCAGTTCTTC.

The V and J genes are TRBV27 and TRBJ2-7; TRBD2 is a possible D gene (5 bases). The length of the CDR3 is 15 residues. Deletions cut 3 bases from V and 0 bases from J, with 12 bases between. Looked up from germline, CDR1 is MNHEY and CDR2 is SMNVEV (reference sequence). The CDR3 here is CASSLGYGNSYEQYF. CDR3 bases: TGTGCCAGCAGTTTGGGCTACGGGAACTCCTACGAGCAGTACTTC.

The chain has TRBV24-1 and TRBJ1-2, with TRBD1 identical over 11 bases. CDR1 KGHDR and CDR2 SFDVKD come from the germline V gene. The V gene end was trimmed by 4 bases and the J gene end by 8 bases; junction bases not matched to a gene: 8. This CDR3 comprises 15 residues. The CDR3 DNA reads as TGTGCCACCAGTGACCCGGGACAGGGGGTGGAAGGCTACACCTTC. Translation: CATSDPGQGVEGYTF.

This clone was counted a single time. The chain couples TRBV24-1 to TRBJ2-1; 7 bases are shared with TRBD2. Germline V CDR1 and CDR2: KGHDR, SFDVKD. J gave up 2 bases and V 2 bases, and 5 bases lay outside the gene matches. This CDR3 spans 16 amino acids. The CDR3 DNA is TGTGCCACCAGTGATTCCCGACTAGCCCCCTACAATGAGCAGTTCTTC. Its translation is CATSDSRLAPYNEQFF.

The chain has TRBV6-2 or TRBV6-3 and TRBJ2-4; 7 bases line up with TRBD1. Trimming took 4 bases from V and 8 from J; bases not matched to a gene: 8. Germline V gives CDR1 MNHEY, CDR2 SVGEGT. This CDR3 is built from 14 residues. Here the CDR3 reads CASSLQGNQDIQYF. The CDR3 DNA follows: TGTGCCAGCAGTTTACAGGGGAATCAGGACATTCAGTACTTC.